This T cell receptor beta chain was found in a study of response to subunit inactivated influenza vaccine. This CDR3 region has 15 residues. The V segment lost 5 bases and the J segment 6 bases; nucleotides outside the gene matches: 10. From germline, CDR1 is MGHDK and CDR2 SYGVNS. Whole-study results and caveats: There was a suggestion from the authors that each seasonal influenza vaccination recruits few new T cells.

In this sample, this clonotype turned up a few times. Its antigen is undetermined. TCRdb re-analysed the RT-PCR reads in MiXCR, keeping a single row per CDR3 protein. The table has 650,000 to 800,000 distinct CDR3 sequences, 11% to 15% seen once. The sequence was collected from a man over 45 who received an inactivated influenza vaccine. The chain has TRBV25-1 and TRBJ2-7; 10 nucleotides align to TRBD2. The sequencing here drew on PBMCs from blood, taken about 14 days before vaccination. CDR3 loop: CASSPGASGSREQYF. DNA of the CDR3: TGTGCCAGCAGTCCCGGGGCTAGCGGGAGTCGCGAGCAGTACTTC.